One sample yielded the 24 T cell receptor beta chains listed below, sequenced in a study of T cells after somatic rescue of genetic block. Assay: immunoSEQ multiplex PCR; the TCRdb copy retains only in-frame clones and omits some. The table has more than 70,000 clones, 85% to 90% seen once. The specimen sequenced was peripheral blood mononuclear cells (PBMCs). The receptors were gathered from a woman under 30.

V gene TRBV11-3 combines with J gene TRBJ2-3; D not resolved. Per germline, CDR1 SGHNT and CDR2 YENEEA. V lost 3 bases and J 5 bases, leaving 3 bases between the germline ends. The CDR3 totals 11 residues. The CDR3 loop reads CASSFLDTQYF. CDR3 nucleotides: TGTGCCAGCAGCTTCCTAGATACGCAGTATTTT. Filled out from reference TRBV11-3 and TRBJ2-3, the complete variable domain reads EAGVVQSPRYKIIEKKQPVAFWCNPISGHNTLYWYLQNLGQGPELLIRYENEEAVDDSQLPKDRFSAERLKGVDSTLKIQPAELGDSAVYLCASSFLDTQYFGPGTRLTVL.

V usage is TRBV5-6 and J usage is TRBJ2-2; D unclear. In germline, CDR1 is SGHDT, CDR2 YYEEEE. CDR3 length equals 14 residues. V lost 2 bases and J 8 bases, leaving 13 bases between the germline ends. The CDR3 DNA reads as TGTGCCAGCAGCTTTTCGCTCTTGACTGGGGAGCTGTTTTTT. It translates to CASSFSLLTGELFF.

V is TRBV5-1 and J is TRBJ1-4, with D unclear. This CDR3 has 14 residues. V lost 4 bases and J 3 bases, leaving 10 bases between the germline ends. Germline values: CDR1 SGHRS, CDR2 YFSETQ. CDR3 DNA: TGCGCCAGCAGCCAAGGGCTATCTAATGAAAAACTGTTTTTT. Translation gives CASSQGLSNEKLFF.

The V and J genes are TRBV6-1 and TRBJ1-2; D not certain. CDR3 length equals 12 residues. Trimming left V 4 bases short and J 4 bases short, with 7 bases between. Germline CDR1 reads MNHNS; CDR2 reads SASEGT. CDR3 nucleotide sequence: TGTGCCAGCAGTGTCCTCAGCTATGGCTACACCTTC. Translation gives CASSVLSYGYTF.

V gene TRBV10-3 combines with J gene TRBJ1-5; D gene unclear. The germline V gene has CDR1 ENHRY and CDR2 SYGVKD. V lost 3 bases and J lost 4, with 16 bases in between. CDR3 length: 16 amino acids. The CDR3 loop reads CAISERRVVENQPQHF. CDR3 bases: TGTGCCATCAGTGAACGTCGGGTGGTGGAAAATCAGCCCCAGCATTTT.

The chain has TRBV27 and TRBJ2-2, with D perhaps TRBD1 (5 bases). The germline V gene has CDR1 MNHEY and CDR2 SMNVEV (reference sequence). There are 15 residues in the CDR3. Trimming took 6 bases from V and 6 from J, leaving 17 bases between them. The CDR3 DNA reads TGTGCCAGCAGGTCTGGTAAGGGGAAGGCCGGGGAGCTGTTTTTT. It codes for CASRSGKGKAGELFF.

The CDR3 bases are TGTGCCAGCAGCCCGGGTGGCGGGCCTCCCGGAAACACCATATATTTT. This encodes CASSPGGGPPGNTIYF. This chain joins TRBV5-4 and TRBJ1-3, with D unresolved. The CDR3 has 16 residues. Looked up from germline, CDR1 is SGHNT and CDR2 is YYREEE (reference sequence). Trimming stripped 4 bases from V and 4 bases from J, with 18 bases between.

The V and J genes are TRBV10-3 and TRBJ1-4; D ambiguous. V lost 3 bases, J lost 0 bases, and 8 bases lay in between. Germline V gives CDR1 ENHRY, CDR2 SYGVKD. The CDR3 covers 15 residues. As DNA, the CDR3 is TGTGCCATCAGTGAAAGGGATGCAACTAATGAAAAACTGTTTTTT. Encoded protein: CAISERDATNEKLFF.

The chain links TRBV4-2 to TRBJ2-6, with a tentative D call TRBD2 (5 bases). Germline CDR1 is LGHNA and CDR2 is YNFKEQ. This CDR3 is built from 15 residues. The ends were cut back, 8 bases at V and 0 bases at J, with 11 bases in the middle. The CDR3 loop is CASGERHSGANVLTF. CDR3 bases: TGTGCCAGCGGGGAGCGTCACTCTGGGGCCAACGTCCTGACTTTC.

This clone has only one observation. This chain links TRBV7-8 with TRBJ2-7, with 10 bases lining up with TRBD2. Germline V gene sequence: CDR1 SGHVS, CDR2 FQNEAQ. There are 16 residues in the CDR3. With 7 bases clipped from V and 0 bases from J, the junction kept 9 bases outside the gene matches. The CDR3 reads CASISGSSGSSYEQYF. The CDR3 coding sequence is TGTGCCAGCATCAGTGGGTCTAGCGGGAGCTCCTACGAGCAGTACTTC.

V is TRBV5-4 and J is TRBJ1-3; TRBD1 agrees at 9 bases. Germline CDR1 reads SGHNT; CDR2 reads YYREEE (reference sequence). V trimming: 4 bases; J trimming: 2 bases; junction bases outside the gene matches: 4. There are 15 residues in the CDR3. CDR3 residues: CASSEQGAAGNTIYF. The CDR3 nucleotides read TGTGCCAGCAGCGAACAGGGGGCGGCTGGAAACACCATATATTTT.

This chain links TRBV4-3 with TRBJ1-4; D not resolved. The V end lost 1 base, the J end lost 7 bases, and 16 bases lay between the germline ends. CDR1 and CDR2 (germline): LGHNA, YSLEER. The CDR3 extends over 16 amino acids. The CDR3 sequence is CASSQGARVSLEKLFF. The CDR3 coding sequence is TGCGCCAGCAGCCAAGGGGCGAGGGTTTCTCTTGAAAAACTGTTTTTT.

The CDR3 region is CASSREGGYGYTF. In DNA, the CDR3 is TGTGCCAGCAGTAGGGAAGGGGGGTATGGCTACACCTTC. This rearrangement joins TRBV2 to TRBJ1-2, with a weak D call TRBD1 (6 bases). Germline values: CDR1 SNHLY, CDR2 FYNNEI. V lost 5 bases and J 5 bases, leaving 12 bases between the germline ends. CDR3 length equals 13 residues.

This clone has only one observation. V usage is TRBV27 and J usage is TRBJ1-5; 7 bases map to TRBD1. Germline trimming cut 2 bases from V and 8 bases from J; bases unmatched to any gene: 12. The CDR3 consists of 16 residues. Germline CDR1 is MNHEY and CDR2 is SMNVEV (reference sequence). The CDR3 reads CASSLKGAWSDEPQHF. The DNA of the CDR3 is TGTGCCAGCAGTTTAAAGGGGGCGTGGAGTGATGAGCCCCAGCATTTT.

The chain links TRBV18 to TRBJ1-2; TRBD1 is a possible D gene (5 bases). The CDR3 runs 16 residues. CDR1 is KGHSH and CDR2 is LQKENI in the germline V gene. V lost 2 bases and J lost 2, with 15 bases in between. The CDR3 sequence: CASSPKRDRFNYGYTF. The CDR3 DNA follows: TGTGCCAGCTCACCAAAGAGGGACCGATTCAACTATGGCTACACCTTC.

This chain uses TRBV19 with TRBJ1-5, with a tentative D call TRBD1 (5 bases). Germline assignment: CDR1 LNHDA and CDR2 SQIVND (reference sequence). This CDR3 region has 15 residues. Trimming took 5 bases from V and 5 from J, leaving 16 bases between them. The CDR3 bases are TGTGCCAGTAGTCGGGTCCCCCGGGGCGATCAGCCCCAGCATTTT. Its translation: CASSRVPRGDQPQHF.

The rearrangement uses TRBV7-3 and TRBJ2-7; 12 nucleotides align to TRBD2. The CDR3 spans 15 residues. CDR1 and CDR2 from the germline V gene are SGHTA and FQGTGA. With 5 bases clipped from V and 6 bases from J, the junction kept 8 bases outside the gene matches. This CDR3 is CASSPTSGGFAEQYF. The CDR3 nucleotides are TGTGCCAGCAGCCCCACTAGCGGGGGGTTCGCCGAGCAGTACTTC. Filled out from reference TRBV7-3 and TRBJ2-7, the complete variable domain reads GAGVSQTPSNKVTEKGKYVELRCDPISGHTALYWYRQSLGQGPEFLIYFQGTGAADDSGLPNDRFFAVRPEGSVSTLKIQRTERGDSAVYLCASSPTSGGFAEQYFGPGTRLTVT.

The rearrangement uses TRBV11-2 and TRBJ2-1; D might be TRBD2 (5 bases). The CDR3 is 15 residues long. V was clipped by 5 bases and J by 0 bases, with 11 bases between them. Germline V gene data show CDR1 as SGHAT and CDR2 as FQNNGV. In nucleotides, the CDR3 is TGTGCCAGCAGCCCCCTGGGGAGCTCCTACAATGAGCAGTTCTTC. This encodes CASSPLGSSYNEQFF. Supplemented by reference TRBV11-2 and TRBJ2-1, the full variable domain reads EAGVAQSPRYKIIEKRQSVAFWCNPISGHATLYWYQQILGQGPKLLIQFQNNGVVDDSQLPKDRFSAERLKGVDSTLKIQPAKLEDSAVYLCASSPLGSSYNEQFFGPGTRLTVL.

The V call is TRBV27, the J call TRBJ2-6; possibly TRBD1 for D (6 bases). CDR1 MNHEY and CDR2 SMNVEV come from the germline V gene (reference sequence). V gave up 5 bases and J gave up 0 bases, with 17 bases separating them. The CDR3 length is 18 residues. The CDR3: CASSTLDRSTSGANVLTF. The CDR3 DNA follows: TGTGCCAGCAGTACACTGGACAGATCGACCTCTGGGGCCAACGTCCTGACTTTC.

In this sample, this clone turned up once. This chain joins TRBV11-2 and TRBJ1-1, with a tentative D call TRBD1 (5 bases). The germline gives CDR1 SGHAT, CDR2 FQNNGV. The CDR3 runs 15 residues. V lost 1 base and J lost 2, with 11 bases in between. DNA for the CDR3: TGTGCCAGCAGCTTAGCCGGGACCAGAAACACTGAAGCTTTCTTT. This sequence encodes CASSLAGTRNTEAFF. The full variable domain, rest sourced from reference TRBV11-2 and TRBJ1-1, is EAGVAQSPRYKIIEKRQSVAFWCNPISGHATLYWYQQILGQGPKLLIQFQNNGVVDDSQLPKDRFSAERLKGVDSTLKIQPAKLEDSAVYLCASSLAGTRNTEAFFGQGTRLTVV.

The V and J genes are TRBV4-2 and TRBJ2-7; 10 nucleotides agree with TRBD1. The length of the CDR3 is 16 residues. V gave up 5 bases and J gave up 5 bases; unmatched junction bases: 12. CDR1 and CDR2 from the germline V gene are LGHNA and YNFKEQ. This chain's CDR3 is CASSERVGQGMNEQYF. DNA for the CDR3: TGTGCCAGCAGCGAAAGGGTGGGACAGGGGATGAACGAGCAGTACTTC.

The chain links TRBV2 to TRBJ2-3, with TRBD2 matching 7 bases. Germline V gene data show CDR1 as SNHLY and CDR2 as FYNNEI. CDR3 length: 14 amino acids. The V segment lost 4 bases and the J segment 4 bases; nucleotides outside the gene matches: 5. This CDR3 is CASSGSGGPDTQYF. CDR3 in DNA: TGTGCCAGCAGTGGGTCGGGAGGTCCAGATACGCAGTATTTT.

This chain connects TRBV13 to TRBJ2-7; TRBD1 might be the D (6 bases). V was trimmed by 2 bases and J by 0 bases, leaving 14 bases between them. The germline V gene encodes CDR1 PRHDT and CDR2 FYEKMQ (reference sequence). The CDR3 has 16 amino acids. This CDR3 is CASSLQRGQFSYEQYF. The CDR3 bases are TGTGCCAGCAGCTTACAAAGGGGACAATTCTCCTACGAGCAGTACTTC.

The V call is TRBV9, the J call TRBJ1-2; D unclear. V gave up 0 bases and J gave up 8 bases, with 14 bases separating them. CDR1 SGDLS and CDR2 YYNGEE come from the germline V gene. This CDR3 comprises 14 residues. The CDR3 DNA reads as TGTGCCAGCAGCGTAGACGCGGGAACCGGGGGCTACACCTTC. Its translation is CASSVDAGTGGYTF. The variable domain in full, completed from reference TRBV9 and TRBJ1-2, reads DSGVTQTPKHLITATGQRVTLRCSPRSGDLSVYWYQQSLDQGLQFLIQYYNGEERAKGNILERFSAQQFPDLHSELNLSSLELGDSALYFCASSVDAGTGGYTFGSGTRLTVV.